This T cell receptor (beta chain) was recovered during a study of blood T cell repertoires in COVID-19. CDR3 length: 12 residues. Trimming pared 5 bases from V and 11 bases from J, leaving 13 bases between. CDR1 is MDHEN, CDR2 SYDVKM, per germline. Generated by immunoSEQ multiplex PCR, the TCRdb table keeps only in-frame clones and is missing some. This repertoire shows more than 200,000 clones, about 85% found once; its top ten account for around 3.3%. This TCR derives from a man younger than 35 with active or convalescent COVID-19. The chain recombines TRBV28 with TRBJ1-5; D is possibly TRBD1 (5 bases). Sequencing was done on a sample of peripheral blood. CDR3 bases: TGTGCCAGCAGTACAGGTGGCGAGGCCCAGCATTTT. It specifies CASSTGGEAQHF.